This T cell receptor beta chain was identified in a study of shared clonotypes between healthy human individuals. Study-level points and caveats: Since donors were few, the genetic and exposure-history diversity represented was limited. The authors expected sequencing depth to affect clonotype sharing among donors.

V gave up 7 bases and J gave up 0 bases, with 16 bases separating them. From germline, CDR1 is MNHEY and CDR2 SVGAGI. This CDR3 has 15 residues. Method: immunoSEQ multiplex PCR; TCRdb's copy keeps in-frame clones and lacks some. The repertoire holds roughly 410,000 clones, about 96% seen once, with around 0.32% in the top ten. Comments on this clone: Antigen specificity is unknown.

Sequenced input: memory CD8+ T cells sorted from blood. Subset noted: CD45RO+ cells pooled with CCR7-negative TemRA cells. This sequence originates from a man aged 30-40 years in good health. This rearrangement joins TRBV6-5 to TRBJ2-7; no definite D call. In DNA form, the CDR3 reads TGTGCCAGCACCCTAGGCGCGATAGGCTCCTACGAGCAGTACTTC. It translates to CASTLGAIGSYEQYF.